This entry lists 17 T cell receptor beta chains sequenced from one sample in a study of shared clonotypes between healthy human individuals. Sequencing was performed with immunoSEQ multiplex PCR; in TCRdb, only in-frame clones are kept and a portion is missing. This repertoire shows some 580,000 clones, 95% to 98% found once; its top ten account for 0.3%. CD45RO-negative cells were positively selected for CCR7, leaving out terminally differentiated effector memory CD45RA+ cells. Input material: naive CD8+ T cells sorted from blood. Receptor source: a man aged 30 to 45 in good health.

The J gene is TRBJ1-1, the V gene TRBV19; D call uncertain. Germline V CDR1 and CDR2: LNHDA, SQIVND (reference sequence). The CDR3 contains 14 residues. V was cut by 0 bases and J by 3 bases, with 8 bases left in between. CDR3 in amino acids: CASSIEGGYTEAFF. CDR3 nucleotides: TGTGCCAGTAGTATAGAGGGTGGTTACACTGAAGCTTTCTTT. The whole variable domain, remainder taken from reference TRBV19 and TRBJ1-1, is DGGITQSPKYLFRKEGQNVTLSCEQNLNHDAMYWYRQDPGQGLRLIYYSQIVNDFQKGDIAEGYSVSREKKESFPLTVTSAQKNPTAFYLCASSIEGGYTEAFFGQGTRLTVV.

On this clone itself: One end of the junction does not line up with germline, which may come from a read error. J is TRBJ2-1 and V is TRBV5-1; D is unclear. The CDR3 runs to 10 residues. Germline V gene sequence: CDR1 SGHRS, CDR2 YFSETQ. Here the CDR3 reads CASSARSRLF. CDR3 in DNA: TGCGCCAGCAGCGCTCGGAGCAGGCTCTTC.

The V call is TRBV7-9, the J call TRBJ2-1; 9 bases agree with TRBD2. J lost 8 bases, V lost 2 bases, and 4 bases had no gene match. Germline CDR1 reads SEHNR; CDR2 reads FQNEAQ (reference sequence). The CDR3 totals 14 residues. DNA of the CDR3: TGTGCCAGCAGCTTAACGCGGGAGGGCCATGAGCAGTTCTTC. It codes for CASSLTREGHEQFF.

The chain is built from TRBV4-2 and TRBJ2-1; no clear D. The germline gives CDR1 LGHNA, CDR2 YNFKEQ. The germline V and J ends were trimmed by 0 bases and 8 bases, with 17 bases remaining between them. The CDR3 consists of 16 residues. The CDR3 region is CASSQERRQLKDEQFF. CDR3 nucleotide sequence: TGTGCCAGCAGCCAAGAGCGCAGGCAACTAAAGGATGAGCAGTTCTTC.

The chain combines TRBV7-9 with TRBJ1-5; no firm D call. This CDR3 comprises 15 residues. The germline V gene has CDR1 SEHNR and CDR2 FQNEAQ (reference sequence). V shed 3 bases and J shed 0 bases, with 9 bases lying between them. The CDR3 DNA is TGTGCCAGCAGCTTGGACGAATATAGCAATCAGCCCCAGCATTTT. Protein sequence: CASSLDEYSNQPQHF.

The V gene is TRBV11-2, the J gene TRBJ2-1, with a possible D match to TRBD2 (5 bases). Germline V gives CDR1 SGHAT, CDR2 FQNNGV. V dropped 2 bases and J dropped 7 bases, with 15 bases sitting between them. The CDR3 is made up of 15 amino acids. The CDR3 bases are TGTGCCAGCAGCTTAATTCACACTAGTTATAATGAGCAGTTCTTC. Its translation: CASSLIHTSYNEQFF.

The chain links TRBV5-1 to TRBJ2-3; 7 nucleotides match TRBD2. Germline CDR1 reads SGHRS; CDR2 reads YFSETQ. V lost 4 bases to trimming and J lost 0 bases; unmatched junction nucleotides: 8. The CDR3 has 16 residues. In DNA form, the CDR3 reads TGCGCCAGCAGCCACTGGGGAGGGAGAAGCACAGATACGCAGTATTTT. This encodes CASSHWGGRSTDTQYF.

This clone has just one count. This rearrangement joins TRBV5-1 to TRBJ2-1, with 8 nucleotides matching TRBD2. The V gene's germline CDR1 is SGHRS and CDR2 YFSETQ. The junction had 15 bases not matched to a gene; V was cut back by 7 bases and J by 9 bases. This CDR3 is 15 amino acids long. CDR3 amino acids: CASAATGTSIIEQFF. The CDR3 DNA sequence: TGCGCCAGCGCCGCCACCGGGACTAGTATTATTGAGCAGTTCTTC.

The rearrangement joins TRBV6-5 to TRBJ2-6; D remains ambiguous. Trimming left V 9 bases short and J 0 bases short, with 3 bases between. This CDR3 is 12 amino acids long. Germline values: CDR1 MNHEY, CDR2 SVGAGI. In nucleotides, the CDR3 is TGTGCCAGTACCTCTGGGGCCAACGTCCTGACTTTC. Translation: CASTSGANVLTF.

J is TRBJ2-3 and V is TRBV7-9; D is undetermined. The ends were cut back, 9 bases at V and 4 bases at J, with 14 bases in the middle. Germline V gene data show CDR1 as SEHNR and CDR2 as FQNEAQ (reference sequence). The CDR3 sequence is 13 residues long. In nucleotides, the CDR3 is TGTGCCAGACGGACCTCCGGTTCAGATACGCAGTATTTT. This sequence encodes CARRTSGSDTQYF.

V is TRBV11-2 and J is TRBJ2-7, with 7 bases fitting TRBD2. V dropped 3 bases and J dropped 1; count of bases not matched to a gene: 6. Germline V gene data show CDR1 as SGHAT and CDR2 as FQNNGV. The CDR3 loop spans 15 amino acids. The CDR3 coding sequence is TGTGCCAGCAGCTTCTATAGCGGGCAGTCCTACGAGCAGTACTTC. This sequence encodes CASSFYSGQSYEQYF.

The chain joins TRBV2 to TRBJ1-1, with 7 bases identical to TRBD1. With 8 bases clipped from V and 0 bases from J, the junction kept 6 bases outside the gene matches. CDR3 length: 14 amino acids. Germline V lookup: CDR1 SNHLY, CDR2 FYNNEI. The CDR3 DNA sequence: TGTGCCAGCCCAGGGGGAAAAATGAACACTGAAGCTTTCTTT. Translated, it gives CASPGGKMNTEAFF. The full variable domain, rest sourced from reference TRBV2 and TRBJ1-1, is EPEVTQTPSHQVTQMGQEVILRCVPISNHLYFYWYRQILGQKVEFLVSFYNNEISEKSEIFDDQFSVERPDGSNFTLKIRSTKLEDSAMYFCASPGGKMNTEAFFGQGTRLTVV.

The chain links TRBV27 to TRBJ2-7; D may match TRBD1 or TRBD2 (5 bases each). With 5 bases removed from V and 3 bases from J, the gap between germline ends came to 14 bases. The germline gives CDR1 MNHEY, CDR2 SMNVEV (reference sequence). The length of the CDR3 is 14 residues. Here the CDR3 reads CASSHRTVLYEQYF. In DNA form, the CDR3 reads TGTGCCAGCAGTCACAGGACTGTCCTCTACGAGCAGTACTTC.

Comments on this clone: Sequence at one end of the junction differs from germline and may be a read error. J is TRBJ2-7 and V is TRBV7-7; the match to TRBD2 covers 10 bases. CDR3 length: 17 residues. From germline, CDR1 is SSHAT and CDR2 FNYEAQ (reference sequence). CDR3 in DNA: TGTGCTAGCAGCTCAACGCCTGGACTAGCGGAGCGCGGTGAGCAGTACTTC. This sequence encodes CASSSTPGLAERGEQYF.

This sequence joins TRBV7-9 and TRBJ2-3; the D is unclear. The CDR3 runs 10 residues. The V gene's germline CDR1 is SEHNR and CDR2 FQNEAQ (reference sequence). Trimming shortened V by 7 bases and J by 6 bases, and 5 bases separated the two germline ends. The chain's CDR3 is CASTRDTQYF. CDR3 nucleotides: TGTGCCAGCACCCGGGATACGCAGTATTTT.

About this clone itself: Other DNA sequences within the sample encode an identical CDR3. The genes are TRBV2 and TRBJ2-1; 7 nucleotides match TRBD1. V gave up 9 bases and J gave up 0 bases; unmatched junction bases: 8. Germline CDR1 SNHLY, CDR2 FYNNEI. CDR3 length equals 15 residues. CDR3 residues: CASPRGTSSYNEQFF. The CDR3 nucleotides are TGTGCCAGTCCCAGGGGGACAAGCTCCTACAATGAGCAGTTCTTC.

The rearrangement links TRBV7-9 to TRBJ2-5; 9 bases line up with TRBD2. The CDR3 contains 15 residues. CDR1 SEHNR and CDR2 FQNEAQ come from the germline V gene (reference sequence). Germline trimming cut 4 bases from V and 5 bases from J; bases unmatched to any gene: 8. The CDR3 is CASSYIAGVEETQYF. Here the CDR3 DNA reads TGTGCCAGCAGCTACATAGCGGGAGTGGAGGAGACCCAGTACTTC.